This TCR beta chain was sequenced during a study of cytotoxic CD8 clonotypes in ibrutinib-treated CLL. The study's findings and limits: Treatment saw public clonotypes, which were uncommon, either contract or stay stable.

CDR1 MNHEY and CDR2 SMNVEV come from the germline V gene (reference sequence). The V end was cut by 6 bases, the J end by 4 bases, with 12 bases between. The CDR3 has 13 residues. As regards this clone: The antigen is unknown.

Profiling relied on immunoSEQ multiplex PCR, and the TCRdb table lists in-frame clones only, not all of them. The data show some 25,000 clones, around 69% seen once. This specimen was PBMCs, taken at disease progression, from a patient treated with ibrutinib. The sequence came from a human donor with chronic lymphocytic leukemia. The chain combines TRBV27 with TRBJ1-1, with a weak D call TRBD1 (6 bases). CDR3 residues: CASSPGVGTEAFF. DNA of the CDR3: TGTGCCAGCAGCCCAGGGGTAGGCACTGAAGCTTTCTTT.